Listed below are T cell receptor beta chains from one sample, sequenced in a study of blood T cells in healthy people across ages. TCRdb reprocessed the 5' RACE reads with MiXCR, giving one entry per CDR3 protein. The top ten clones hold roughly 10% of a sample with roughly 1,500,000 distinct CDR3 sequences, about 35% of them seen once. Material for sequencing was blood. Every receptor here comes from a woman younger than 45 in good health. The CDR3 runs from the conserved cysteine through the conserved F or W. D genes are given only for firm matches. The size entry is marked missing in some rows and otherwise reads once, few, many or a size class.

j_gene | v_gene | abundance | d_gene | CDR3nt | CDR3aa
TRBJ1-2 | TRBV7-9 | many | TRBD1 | TGTGCCAGCAGTCTGGGACAGGGTGGCTACACCTTC | CASSLGQGGYTF
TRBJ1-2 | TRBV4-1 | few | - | TGCGCCAGCAGCCAAGAAACAGGGCCTAGTGGCTACACCTTC | CASSQETGPSGYTF
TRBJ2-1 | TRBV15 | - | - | TGTGCCACCAGCAGTAAAGGGTCTCCGAGCTCCTACAATGAGCAGTTCTTC | CATSSKGSPSSYNEQFF
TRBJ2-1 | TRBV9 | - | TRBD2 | TGTGCCAGCAGCGGATCTACTAGCGGGGACCGAAATGAGCAGTTCTTC | CASSGSTSGDRNEQFF
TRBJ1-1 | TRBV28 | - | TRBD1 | TGTGCCAGCAGTTTATTGGACAGGGGAGCTTTCTTT | CASSLLDRGAFF
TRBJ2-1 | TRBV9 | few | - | TGTGCCAGCAGCGTAGACGGGTTTCGCCCCAATGAGCAGTTCTTC | CASSVDGFRPNEQFF
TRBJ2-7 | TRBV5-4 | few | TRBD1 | TGTGCCAGCAGCACCGACAGGGGTGGGACCTACGAGCAGTACTTC | CASSTDRGGTYEQYF
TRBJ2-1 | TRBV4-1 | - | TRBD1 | TGCGCCAGCAGCCACCCAGACAGGGGTGTCGGGCTCCTACACAATGAGCAGTTCTTC | CASSHPDRGVGLLHNEQFF
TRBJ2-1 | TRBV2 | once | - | TGTGCCAGCAGGGGGAAGTTGTTCTCCTACAATGAGCAGTTCTTC | CASRGKLFSYNEQFF
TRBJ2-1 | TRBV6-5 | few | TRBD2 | TGTGCCAGCATTCGCCGGGGGGGCTCTTCCAATGAGCAGTTCTTC | CASIRRGGSSNEQFF
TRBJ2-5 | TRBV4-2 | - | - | TGTGCCAGCAGCCAAGATGGAGGAAATCGGGGGACCCAGTACTTC | CASSQDGGNRGTQYF
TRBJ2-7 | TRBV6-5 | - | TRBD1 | TGTGCCAGCAGTCGAAAAACAGGGGGCTCCTACGAGCAGTACTTC | CASSRKTGGSYEQYF
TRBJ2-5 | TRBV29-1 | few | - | TGCAGCGGGCGTAGGGCGGGCGAGACCCAGTACTTC | CSGRRAGETQYF
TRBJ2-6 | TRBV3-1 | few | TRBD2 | TGTGCCAGCAGTCTTTCTCTTTCTAGCGGGGGGGCATCCGGGGCCAACGTCCTGACTTTC | CASSLSLSSGGASGANVLTF
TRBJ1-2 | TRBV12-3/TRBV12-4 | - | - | TGTGCCAGCCAAACAATCGGGACCATGCCCGACTATGGCTACACCTTC | CASQTIGTMPDYGYTF
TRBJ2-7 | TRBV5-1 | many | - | TGCGCCAGCAGCGTGGGGACATCCGGGAAGCAGTACTTC | CASSVGTSGKQYF
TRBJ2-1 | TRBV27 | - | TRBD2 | TGTGCCAGCAGTTTATTAGCGGGAATGCCTGGTGAGCAGTTCTTC | CASSLLAGMPGEQFF
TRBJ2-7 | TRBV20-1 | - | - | TGCAGTGCTAGAGATCACCAGGGGATACTCTACGAGCAGTACTTC | CSARDHQGILYEQYF
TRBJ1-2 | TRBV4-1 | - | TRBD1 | TGCGCCAGCAGTCAGGACAGGGAAGTTGGCTACACCTTT | CASSQDREVGYTF
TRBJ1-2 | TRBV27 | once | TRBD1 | TGTGCCAGCACCAAACTTTTCTCCCGGGACAGGGACTATGACTACACCTTC | CASTKLFSRDRDYDYTF
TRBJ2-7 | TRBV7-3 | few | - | TGTGCCAGCAGCTTAAGTGGTTTGGACCCACACCCCTACGAGCAGTACTTC | CASSLSGLDPHPYEQYF
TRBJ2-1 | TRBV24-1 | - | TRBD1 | TGTGCCGCCAGTCCTCCGGGACAGGGCATCAATGAGCAGTTCTTC | CAASPPGQGINEQFF
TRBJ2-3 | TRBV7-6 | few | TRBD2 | TGTGCCAGCAGCTCCCAGTGGGGAATAGCGGGGGGGGGCACAGATACGCAGTATTTT | CASSSQWGIAGGGTDTQYF
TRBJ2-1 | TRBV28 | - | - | TGTGCCGGCAGTTTTGGGGACAACAATGAGCAGTTCTTC | CAGSFGDNNEQFF
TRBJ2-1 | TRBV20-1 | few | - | TGCAGTGCTAGAGATTTCCGGGGGCGGGCGGATGAGCAGTTCTTC | CSARDFRGRADEQFF
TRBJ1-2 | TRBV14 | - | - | TGTGCCAGCAGCCAAGATGCAGGACTTTATCATGGCTACACCTTC | CASSQDAGLYHGYTF
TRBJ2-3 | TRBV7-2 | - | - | TGTGCCAGCAGCTTAGGTTGGAGAGAAAGCACAGATACGCAGTATTTT | CASSLGWRESTDTQYF
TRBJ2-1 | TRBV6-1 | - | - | TGTGCCAGCAGTGAGGTGTTAGCCTACAATGAGCAGTTCTTC | CASSEVLAYNEQFF
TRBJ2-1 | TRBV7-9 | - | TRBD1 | TGTGCCAGCAGCTCAACCTCCGCTAACAGGGGAAGGGTGAATGAGCAGTTCTTC | CASSSTSANRGRVNEQFF
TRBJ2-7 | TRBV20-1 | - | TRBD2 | TGCAGTGCCCTAATGACTAGCGGGAGATTGATGCAGTACTTC | CSALMTSGRLMQYF
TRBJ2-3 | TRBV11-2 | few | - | TGTGCCAGCAGTTCCCCTTTAGCGGATACGCAGTATTTT | CASSSPLADTQYF
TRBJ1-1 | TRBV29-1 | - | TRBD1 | TGCGGCGTGCTGACAGGGTTCACTGAAGCTTTCTTT | CGVLTGFTEAFF
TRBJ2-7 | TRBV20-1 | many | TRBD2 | TGCAGTGGGGCTAGCGGGAGGGACTACGAGCAGTACTTC | CSGASGRDYEQYF
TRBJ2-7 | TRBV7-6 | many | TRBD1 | TGTGCCAGCAGCCCAGGGACAGGGCCCTCCTACGAGCAGTACTTC | CASSPGTGPSYEQYF
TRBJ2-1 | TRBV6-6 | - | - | TGTGCCAGCACGTCATCGGGAGTTTTTTCTAATGAGCAGTTCTTC | CASTSSGVFSNEQFF
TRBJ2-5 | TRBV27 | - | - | TGTGCCAGCAGCCCCCTCGACAGGGAGGGGACAGAGACCCAGTACTTC | CASSPLDREGTETQYF
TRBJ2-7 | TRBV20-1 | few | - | TGCAGTGCATTAGCGCGAACCTCCTACGAGCAGTACTTC | CSALARTSYEQYF
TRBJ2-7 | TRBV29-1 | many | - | TGCAGCGTGGGGGGGCAATACGAGCAGTACTTC | CSVGGQYEQYF
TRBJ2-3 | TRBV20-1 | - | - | TGCAGTGCTCAAACACTCGACGGTTCTAGCACAGATACGCAGTATTTT | CSAQTLDGSSTDTQYF
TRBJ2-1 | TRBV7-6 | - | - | TGTGCCAGCAGCTTAGCGCCCGTAGGGGAAGGGGATGAGCAGTTCTTC | CASSLAPVGEGDEQFF
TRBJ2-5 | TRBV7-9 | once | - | TGTGCCAGCAGCTTAGCGATAGTTGCAGGGGTTAAGGAGACCCAGTACTTC | CASSLAIVAGVKETQYF
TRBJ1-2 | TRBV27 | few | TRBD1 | TGTGCCAGCAGTTTATCGAGGGGACAGGGAGTCTATGGCTACACCTTC | CASSLSRGQGVYGYTF
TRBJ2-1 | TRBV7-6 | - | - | TGTGCCAGCAGCCCCGGATCAGCTGCCAACAATGAGCAGTTCTTC | CASSPGSAANNEQFF
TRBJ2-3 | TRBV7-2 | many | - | TGTGCCAGCAGCCGAGAATGGTCTCCTCCTTATACGCAGTATTTT | CASSREWSPPYTQYF
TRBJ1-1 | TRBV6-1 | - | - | TGTGCCAGCAGGTTACGGCTGAACACTGAAGCTTTCTTT | CASRLRLNTEAFF
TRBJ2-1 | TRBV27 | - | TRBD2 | TGTGCCAGCAGTTGGGGGACTAGCGGGGCCAATGAGCAGTTCTTC | CASSWGTSGANEQFF
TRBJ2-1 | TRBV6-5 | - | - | TGTGCCAGCAGTTACGGGGACCCTAGGGCCAATGAGCAGTTCTTC | CASSYGDPRANEQFF
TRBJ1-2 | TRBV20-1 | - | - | TGCAGTGCCCGCCCGGCGGATGATAGCTATGGCTACACCTTC | CSARPADDSYGYTF
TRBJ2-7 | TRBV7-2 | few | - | TGTGCCAGCAGCGCAGTTGTGAGCTCCTACGAGCAGTACTTC | CASSAVVSSYEQYF
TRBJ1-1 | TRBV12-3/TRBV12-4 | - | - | TGTGCCAGCAGTCAGAGGGTCACTGAAGCTTTCTTT | CASSQRVTEAFF
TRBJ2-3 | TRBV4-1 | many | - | TGCGCCAGCAGCCAAGATCCAGGACTTGGGGCAGATACGCAGTATTTT | CASSQDPGLGADTQYF
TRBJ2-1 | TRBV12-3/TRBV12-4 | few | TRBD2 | TGTGCCAGCACCTTCAGCGGGAGGGCGTCAGATGAGCAGTTCTTC | CASTFSGRASDEQFF
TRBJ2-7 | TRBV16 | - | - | TGTGCCAGCAGCCAATCGGGGGGGCTCAGCGAGCAGTACTTC | CASSQSGGLSEQYF
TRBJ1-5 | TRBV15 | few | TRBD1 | TGTGCCACCAGCAGAGATTACCAGGGGGGATATAGCAATCAGCCCCAGCATTTT | CATSRDYQGGYSNQPQHF